The rows below give T cell receptor beta chains drawn from one sample of a study of cytomegalovirus exposure and HLA in healthy donors. The assay was immunoSEQ multiplex PCR, and TCRdb's table has in-frame clones only and misses some. The sample consists of roughly 200,000 clones, 8.5% to 10% of them appearing once. Sequencing was done on a sample of PBMCs. Receptors were obtained from a woman aged 30 to 39 in good health and CMV-seropositive. Both conserved end residues are part of each CDR3. The D gene is left open where the match is weak. Clone size is not always given. Where it is, it says once, few, many or a class for expanded clones.

CDR3 protein | CDR3 DNA | J gene | clone size | V gene | D gene
CASSYNRGRGTDTQYF | TGTGCCAGCAGTTATAATAGGGGCAGGGGGACAGATACGCAGTATTTT | TRBJ2-3 | - | TRBV6-6 | TRBD1
CAWRAIRGNGNTIYF | TGTGCCTGGAGGGCTATCAGGGGAAATGGAAACACCATATATTTT | TRBJ1-3 | few | TRBV30 | -
CASSPPASGGLNTGELFF | TGTGCCAGCTCACCACCGGCTAGCGGGGGGCTGAACACCGGGGAGCTGTTTTTT | TRBJ2-2 | - | TRBV18 | TRBD2
CASSRGLTYNEQFF | TGCGCCAGCAGTCGAGGGCTTACTTACAATGAGCAGTTCTTC | TRBJ2-1 | once | TRBV10-2 | -
CASSLPGTGVIDTQYF | TGCGCCAGCAGCTTGCCCGGGACAGGGGTAATTGATACGCAGTATTTT | TRBJ2-3 | - | TRBV5-1 | TRBD1
CASREREKGSNEQFF | TGCGCCAGCAGAGAGCGGGAGAAGGGAAGCAATGAGCAGTTCTTC | TRBJ2-1 | - | TRBV5-1 | TRBD2
CASSLAARVSYEQYF | TGTGCCAGCAGCTTGGCGGCCCGGGTTAGCTACGAGCAGTACTTC | TRBJ2-7 | - | TRBV5-4 | -
CASRGQGRPAFF | TGTGCCAGCAGGGGACAGGGCCGACCAGCTTTCTTT | TRBJ1-1 | few | TRBV7-3 | TRBD1
CASSIPWTDNQPQHF | TGTGCCAGTAGTATACCATGGACAGACAATCAGCCCCAGCATTTT | TRBJ1-5 | few | TRBV19 | -
CAWQLGTGGYEQYF | TGTGCCTGGCAGCTGGGGACAGGGGGCTACGAGCAGTACTTC | TRBJ2-7 | few | TRBV30 | TRBD1
CASSLTLAGTQYF | TGTGCCAGCAGCCTAACCCTAGCGGGAACCCAGTACTTC | TRBJ2-5 | - | TRBV14 | TRBD2
CASSGHRDRGSYEQYF | TGCGCCAGCAGTGGCCACCGGGACAGGGGTTCCTACGAGCAGTACTTC | TRBJ2-7 | many | TRBV10-2 | TRBD1
CASRLTGGTEAFF | TGCGCCAGCCGACTGACAGGGGGCACTGAAGCTTTCTTT | TRBJ1-1 | - | TRBV5-1 | TRBD1
CASSLDSGTVDEQYF | TGTGCCAGCAGCTTGGATAGCGGGACTGTCGACGAGCAGTACTTC | TRBJ2-7 | - | TRBV5-4 | TRBD2
CARSLKVGTAKSSNQPQNF | TGTGCCAGAAGCTTGAAGGTGGGGACAGCAAAGAGTAGCAATCAGCCCCAGAATTTT | TRBJ1-5 | - | TRBV5-3 | TRBD1
CASSFWTEANYGYTF | TGTGCCAGCAGCTTTTGGACTGAAGCTAACTATGGCTACACCTTC | TRBJ1-2 | few | TRBV28 | -
CATADRGLQPQHF | TGTGCCACCGCGGACAGGGGGCTTCAGCCCCAGCATTTT | TRBJ1-5 | - | TRBV10-3 | TRBD1
CASSSVSGRENIQYF | TGTGCCAGCAGCTCGGTTAGCGGGAGGGAAAACATTCAGTACTTC | TRBJ2-4 | - | TRBV7-9 | TRBD2
CASSGGITGRGADTQYF | TGTGCCAGCAGCGGGGGTATCACAGGGAGGGGTGCAGATACGCAGTATTTT | TRBJ2-3 | few | TRBV9 | -
CASSLGGAGGTEAFF | TGTGCCAGCAGCCTGGGAGGGGCCGGAGGGACTGAAGCTTTCTTT | TRBJ1-1 | few | TRBV11-1 | -
CSVERGQGVGYEQYF | TGCAGCGTGGAACGGGGACAGGGGGTCGGGTACGAGCAGTACTTC | TRBJ2-7 | - | TRBV29-1 | TRBD1
CAWSVGITNQPQHF | TGTGCCTGGAGTGTGGGCATAACCAATCAGCCCCAGCATTTT | TRBJ1-5 | - | TRBV30 | -
CASSLAGLQFDNEQFF | TGTGCCAGCAGCTTAGCGGGTTTACAGTTCGACAATGAGCAGTTCTTC | TRBJ2-1 | - | TRBV7-8 | -
CASSLVGGQETQYF | TGCGCCAGCAGCTTGGTAGGGGGACAAGAGACCCAGTACTTC | TRBJ2-5 | few | TRBV5-1 | -
CASSPGQSGAYEQYF | TGTGCCAGCAGCCCGGGCCAGAGCGGGGCCTACGAGCAGTACTTC | TRBJ2-7 | few | TRBV7-9 | TRBD2
CASSLAAGEQYF | TGCGCCAGCAGCTTGGCGGCGGGCGAGCAGTACTTC | TRBJ2-7 | - | TRBV5-1 | -
CASSRMWGRAEKLFF | TGCGCCAGCAGCCGAATGTGGGGGAGGGCTGAAAAACTGTTTTTT | TRBJ1-4 | few | TRBV5-1 | -
CASSSLPGIQYF | TGTGCCAGCAGCAGCCTTCCGGGAATCCAGTACTTC | TRBJ2-5 | - | TRBV7-9 | -
CASSSVVGLGQTGNTIYF | TGTGCCAGCAGCTCTGTGGTGGGCCTGGGACAGACTGGAAACACCATATATTTT | TRBJ1-3 | - | TRBV7-2 | TRBD1
CASSERLAGYTGELFF | TGTGCCAGCAGTGAGAGACTAGCGGGATATACCGGGGAGCTGTTTTTT | TRBJ2-2 | few | TRBV2 | TRBD2
CASSPRGQPQHF | TGTGCCAGCAGCCCACGGGGTCAGCCCCAGCATTTT | TRBJ1-5 | - | TRBV5-6 | -
CASSLIPGQAGVEKLFF | TGTGCCAGCAGCTTAATACCCGGACAGGCTGGGGTTGAAAAACTGTTTTTT | TRBJ1-4 | - | TRBV5-4 | TRBD1
CASSMAGFQETQYF | TGCGCCAGCAGCATGGCCGGGTTCCAAGAGACCCAGTACTTC | TRBJ2-5 | - | TRBV4-1 | -
CASSWTSGRAGTQYF | TGCGCCAGCAGTTGGACTAGCGGGAGGGCCGGGACCCAGTACTTC | TRBJ2-5 | - | TRBV5-1 | TRBD2
CASSLDSSANTGELFF | TGTGCCAGCAGCTTGGATTCCAGCGCTAACACCGGGGAGCTGTTTTTT | TRBJ2-2 | - | TRBV5-4 | -
CSVEGTADGGTEAFF | TGCAGCGTTGAAGGGACAGCCGATGGGGGCACTGAAGCTTTCTTT | TRBJ1-1 | few | TRBV29-1 | -
CASSGTPREQYF | TGTGCCAGCAGCGGGACTCCACGCGAGCAGTACTTC | TRBJ2-7 | once | TRBV7-2 | -
CASSVTGLRSYEQYF | TGCGCCAGCAGCGTGACAGGGTTACGTTCCTACGAGCAGTACTTC | TRBJ2-7 | few | TRBV5-1 | TRBD1
CASSYVFTFGYGYTF | TGTGCCAGCAGTTACGTTTTCACTTTCGGCTATGGCTACACCTTC | TRBJ1-2 | few | TRBV6-9 | -
CSVEVLNGLGELFF | TGCAGCGTTGAAGTATTAAATGGTCTAGGGGAGCTGTTTTTT | TRBJ2-2 | - | TRBV29-1 | -
CAWSRQGDYGYTF | TGTGCCTGGAGTCGACAGGGAGACTATGGCTACACCTTC | TRBJ1-2 | - | TRBV30 | TRBD1
CASSQGTGLNGYTF | TGTGCCAGCAGCCAGGGGACAGGACTTAATGGCTACACCTTC | TRBJ1-2 | - | TRBV7-2 | TRBD1